The 13 T cell receptor beta chains below come from one sample, sequenced in a study of shared clonotypes between healthy human individuals (dated by TCRdb to about 2020). Libraries were constructed by the immunoSEQ multiplex PCR assay. TCRdb took this table from immuneACCESS and kept in-frame rearrangements with V and J called. Such tables lack part of the clones; where checked against another copy, unresolved V genes explain under half of the gap, and the rest is unexplained. This sample has some 630,000 clones in its table, and roughly 95% of those were observed once. About 0.11% of the sample is in the top ten clones. CD8 naive samples consisted of CD45RO-negative cells that were positively selected for CCR7, yielding a CD45RA+CCR7+ population without TemRA cells. Sequencing was performed on naive CD8+ T cells sorted from blood. The cell subset or site label corresponds to: CD45RA+CCR7+. The source of these receptors is a young woman in good health.

This clone was observed a single time. Different DNA sequences within this sample yield the same CDR3. The J gene is TRBJ2-7, the V gene TRBV2; D assignment may be TRBD1 or TRBD2 (5 bases each). Deletions cut 1 base from V and 2 bases from J, with 9 bases between. The V gene's germline CDR1 is SNHLY and CDR2 FYNNEI. This CDR3 comprises 14 residues. DNA of the CDR3: TGTGCCAGCAGTGAAGGTCGAGGGGCCTACGAGCAGTACTTC. Its protein is CASSEGRGAYEQYF. Filled out from reference TRBV2 and TRBJ2-7, the complete variable domain reads EPEVTQTPSHQVTQMGQEVILRCVPISNHLYFYWYRQILGQKVEFLVSFYNNEISEKSEIFDDQFSVERPDGSNFTLKIRSTKLEDSAMYFCASSEGRGAYEQYFGPGTRLTVT.

The rearrangement links TRBV29-1 to TRBJ2-7; possible D gene TRBD1, 5 bases. The CDR3 loop spans 12 amino acids. Germline CDR1 is SQVTM and CDR2 is ANQGSEA. Trimming pared 7 bases from V and 0 bases from J, leaving 10 bases between. In nucleotides, the CDR3 is TGCAGCGCCCTAGGGGACTCCTACGAGCAGTACTTC. Residues: CSALGDSYEQYF.

This clone was seen a single time. The J gene is TRBJ2-5, the V gene TRBV20-1, with D unresolved. V lost 6 bases and J lost 10, with 9 bases in between. This CDR3 is built from 9 residues. Germline loops: CDR1 DFQATT, CDR2 SNEGSKA (reference sequence). The CDR3 DNA is TGCAGTGCCGCCTGGAACCAGTACTTC. Its protein is CSAAWNQYF.

The V and J genes are TRBV5-1 and TRBJ2-7; TRBD2 agrees at 11 bases. Germline V lookup: CDR1 SGHRS, CDR2 YFSETQ. The CDR3 contains 15 residues. Unmatched junction bases numbered 3, after V lost 0 bases and J lost 4 bases. DNA of the CDR3: TGCGCCAGCAGCTTGGGACTAGCGGGACAGTACGAGCAGTACTTC. Its translation is CASSLGLAGQYEQYF.

The chain uses TRBV28 and TRBJ1-4; D may be TRBD1 (5 bases). Trimming shortened V by 8 bases and J by 2 bases, and 12 bases separated the two germline ends. The germline V gene encodes CDR1 MDHEN and CDR2 SYDVKM. The CDR3 consists of 14 residues. The CDR3 here is CASRQGWTNEKLFF. CDR3 DNA sequence: TGTGCCAGCCGTCAGGGCTGGACTAATGAAAAACTGTTTTTT.

The chain links TRBV7-8 to TRBJ1-2; a weak D match, TRBD1 (5 bases). Between the trimmed V and J ends, which lost 4 bases and 7 bases, there was a span of 16 bases. Germline loops: CDR1 SGHVS, CDR2 FQNEAQ. CDR3 length equals 14 residues. CDR3 sequence reads: CASSSAGWEIGYTF. In DNA, the CDR3 is TGTGCCAGCAGCTCCGCAGGGTGGGAGATTGGCTACACCTTC.

The chain recombines TRBV7-6 with TRBJ2-1, with 10 bases that match TRBD2. The CDR3 is made up of 17 amino acids. CDR1 and CDR2 from the germline V gene are SGHVS and FNYEAQ. V dropped 0 bases and J dropped 0; count of bases not matched to a gene: 2. The CDR3 loop is CASSLALAGSSYNEQFF. The CDR3 DNA is TGTGCCAGCAGCTTAGCACTAGCGGGGAGCTCCTACAATGAGCAGTTCTTC.

The chain carries TRBV4-2 and TRBJ2-7, with D unresolved. Between the trimmed V and J ends, which lost 2 bases and 2 bases, there was a span of 13 bases. Looked up from germline, CDR1 is LGHNA and CDR2 is YNFKEQ. The CDR3 is 15 residues long. The DNA of the CDR3 is TGTGCCAGCAGCCAATTAACGGATCGAACCTACGAGCAGTACTTC. This encodes CASSQLTDRTYEQYF.

The chain couples TRBV16 to TRBJ2-5; D is unclear. The CDR3 extends over 17 amino acids. The V end was cut by 1 base, the J end by 2 bases, with 17 bases between. Germline V gene lookup returns CDR1 KGHSY and CDR2 FQNENV. The CDR3 bases are TGTGCCAGCAGCCAATTTACGATGGCAGAAGAACAAGAGACCCAGTACTTC. This gives the protein CASSQFTMAEEQETQYF.

In regard to this clone: The identical CDR3 is also encoded by other nucleotide sequences in the sample. This sequence joins TRBV28 and TRBJ2-7; no clear D gene. Germline CDR1 MDHEN, CDR2 SYDVKM. This CDR3 is built from 12 residues. V was clipped by 6 bases and J by 2 bases, with 8 bases between them. The CDR3 nucleotides are TGTGCCAGCAGCCCGACGGCCTACGAGCAGTACTTC. Protein product: CASSPTAYEQYF.

The CDR3 DNA follows: TGTGCCAGCAGCGCAAGCGGAGCGGACAATGAGCAGTTCTTC. It is translated as CASSASGADNEQFF. This chain uses TRBV9 with TRBJ2-1, with a possible D match to TRBD2 (5 bases). Germline V gene sequence: CDR1 SGDLS, CDR2 YYNGEE. V shed 3 bases and J shed 5 bases, with 12 bases lying between them. The CDR3 spans 14 residues.

DNA for the CDR3: TGTGCCAGCAGCGACCCTCGTCCCAGTCGTGGAGACGAGCAGTACTTC. Its protein is CASSDPRPSRGDEQYF. The chain uses TRBV9 and TRBJ2-7; D not certain. With 3 bases removed from V and 5 bases from J, the gap between germline ends came to 21 bases. The CDR3 totals 16 residues. The V gene's germline CDR1 is SGDLS and CDR2 YYNGEE.

The V call is TRBV19, the J call TRBJ1-1; 8 bases match TRBD1. Losses at the gene ends were 3 bases for V and 4 bases for J; bases not matched to a gene: 7. The germline gives CDR1 LNHDA, CDR2 SQIVND (reference sequence). This CDR3 comprises 15 residues. For the CDR3, the DNA is TGTGCCAGTAGTATCCTCGCAGGGGGCTTCACTGAAGCTTTCTTT. It encodes CASSILAGGFTEAFF.